This is a list of T cell receptor beta chains from one sample in a study of control samples from healthy donors and cancer patients. Clones were sequenced by immunoSEQ multiplex PCR, and TCRdb holds only the in-frame ones, with some missing. Found here are around 19,000 clones, 84% of them singletons; the top ten hold less than 30%. Sequencing used PBMCs. Receptor source: a woman in her seventies with lung cancer. CDR3s include the opening cysteine and the closing phenylalanine or tryptophan. The order of the fields is V gene, D gene, clone size, J gene, CDR3 DNA, CDR3 protein. The D gene is left open where the match is weak. A clone size is listed for some rows: how often the clone was seen (once, few, many), or a class if it is expanded.

TRBV7-3,-,-,TRBJ2-5,TGTGCCAGCAGCATTTGGTCGGGAGAGACCCAGTACTTC,CASSIWSGETQYF
TRBV2,TRBD1,-,TRBJ2-1,TGTGCCAGCATGGGGGACAGCTCCTACAATGAGCAGTTCTTC,CASMGDSSYNEQFF
TRBV6-6,-,-,TRBJ1-6,TGTGCCAGCAGTCCCGGGCTAGGTTCACCCCTCCACTTT,CASSPGLGSPLHF
TRBV13,TRBD1,-,TRBJ1-1,TGTGCCAGCAGCTTAGAGCGGGACAGGGGCCTGAACACTGAAGCTTTCTTT,CASSLERDRGLNTEAFF
TRBV5-1,TRBD1,-,TRBJ2-2,TGCGCCTCCGGACAGGGCCAAATCAACGGGGAGCTGTTTTTT,CASGQGQINGELFF
TRBV19,-,-,TRBJ1-5,TGTGCCAGTAGGGACGGGCCGAGCAATCAGCCCCAGCATTTT,CASRDGPSNQPQHF
TRBV29-1,-,-,TRBJ1-2,TGCAGCGATACCTCCGGGGGCGGCTACACCTTC,CSDTSGGGYTF
TRBV14,TRBD2,-,TRBJ2-1,TGTGCCAGCAGCCAAGCCGGGACTAGCGGTTTATACAATGAGCAGTTCTTC,CASSQAGTSGLYNEQFF
TRBV6-2/TRBV6-3,-,-,TRBJ2-7,TGTGCCAGCAGTAGAGACAGTCCCCCCTACGAGCAGTACTTC,CASSRDSPPYEQYF
TRBV19,TRBD1,hyperexpanded,TRBJ2-7,TGTGCCAGTAGGCCAGGGACAGGACTTAACGAGCAGTACTTC,CASRPGTGLNEQYF
TRBV12-3/TRBV12-4,-,few,TRBJ2-7,TGTGCCAGCAGTTTAGGGACATGGGGCGAGCAGTACTTC,CASSLGTWGEQYF
TRBV20-1,-,-,TRBJ2-7,TGCAGTGCTAGTGTGCTGGCGAACTCCTACGAGCAGTACTTC,CSASVLANSYEQYF
TRBV21-1,-,few,TRBJ2-3,TGTGCCAGCAGCAATTTTAAGTGCGGGAGGGCCGCAGATACGCAGTATTTT,CASSNFKCGRAADTQYF
TRBV7-7,-,-,TRBJ2-3,TGTGCTAGCAGCTTAGAGAGGACAGATACGCAGTATTTT,CASSLERTDTQYF
TRBV3-1/TRBV3-2,TRBD2,few,TRBJ2-1,TGTGCCAGCAGCTCGGGACTAGCAGACGCCTACAATGAGCAGTTCTTC,CASSSGLADAYNEQFF
TRBV5-6,-,-,TRBJ2-7,TGTGCCAGCAGCCGAGACCCATCCTACGAGCAGTACTTC,CASSRDPSYEQYF
TRBV2,-,-,TRBJ2-7,TGTGCCAGCGACCGTAAACGGTTTCTCTACGAGCAGTACTTC,CASDRKRFLYEQYF
TRBV2,TRBD2,few,TRBJ2-7,TGTGCCAGCAGTCCCGGGACTAGCTGGGGTGAGCAGTACTTC,CASSPGTSWGEQYF
TRBV24-1,TRBD2,-,TRBJ2-7,TGTGCCACCAGTGATTTGGGGGGACTAGCGGGGCGTTACGAGCAGTACTTC,CATSDLGGLAGRYEQYF
TRBV5-1,-,-,TRBJ2-1,TGCGCCAGCAGCTTGATACCATCCTACAATGAGCAGTTCTTC,CASSLIPSYNEQFF
TRBV7-9,-,-,TRBJ1-2,TGTGCCAGCAGCTTAGATAGGGGACATGGCTACACCTTC,CASSLDRGHGYTF
TRBV5-1,TRBD2,-,TRBJ2-1,TGCGCCAGCAGCCTGGGACTAGCGGGAGGTGAGCAGTTCTTC,CASSLGLAGGEQFF
TRBV19,-,-,TRBJ2-7,TGTGCCAGTACCCCGTCGGGCCACGTCTACGAGCAGTACTTC,CASTPSGHVYEQYF
TRBV7-2,TRBD2,-,TRBJ2-7,TGTGCCAGCAGCCCCGCGGGACTAGCGGGAGACGAGCAGTACTTC,CASSPAGLAGDEQYF
TRBV7-2,-,-,TRBJ1-6,TGTGCCAGCAGCTTAGACAGCTCCTATAATTCACCCCTCCACTTT,CASSLDSSYNSPLHF
TRBV2,TRBD1,-,TRBJ2-7,TGTGCCAGCAGTGGTCACAGGGGCGTCTACGAGCAGTACTTC,CASSGHRGVYEQYF
TRBV18,-,once,TRBJ2-5,TGTGCCAGCTCACCATTTGCGGGCGGCCAAGAGACCCAGTACTTC,CASSPFAGGQETQYF